The 4 T cell receptor beta chains below come from one sample, sequenced in a study of T cells after yellow fever vaccination. TCRdb recomputed calls from the 5' RACE reads with MiXCR, one row per CDR3 protein. Of roughly 300,000 distinct CDR3 sequences in the sample, roughly 8.4% were seen once. The sequencing here drew on PBMCs, taken 45 days after the first yellow fever vaccination. These receptors came from a man aged 18-30 years who received the YFV17D yellow fever vaccine.

This clonotype was picked up many times. The rearrangement joins TRBV7-2 to TRBJ2-1; 8 nucleotides line up with TRBD2. Germline assignment: CDR1 SGHTA and CDR2 FQGNSA. V shed 7 bases and J 5 bases; nucleotides not matched to a gene: 4. The CDR3 is made up of 13 amino acids. The CDR3 region has the DNA TGTGCCAGCACGGGGGGGGATAACAATGAGCAGTTCTTC. Protein sequence: CASTGGDNNEQFF.

This clonotype was recorded a few times. V and J are TRBV5-1 and TRBJ1-4; D might be TRBD1 (6 bases). Germline V CDR1 and CDR2: SGHRS, YFSETQ. Deletions cut 4 bases from V and 0 bases from J, with 10 bases between. CDR3 size: 15 residues. In nucleotides, the CDR3 is TGCGCCAGCAGCCCGGACAGTCCAACTAATGAAAAACTGTTTTTT. This translates into CASSPDSPTNEKLFF.

This clonotype occurred a few times. J is TRBJ2-2 and V is TRBV4-2; TRBD1 might be the D (6 bases). CDR1 is LGHNA and CDR2 is YNFKEQ in the germline V gene. Trimming stripped 0 bases from V and 2 bases from J, with 7 bases between. CDR3 length equals 15 residues. CDR3 region: CASSQEGGNTGELFF. In DNA, the CDR3 is TGTGCCAGCAGCCAAGAAGGGGGAAACACCGGGGAGCTGTTTTTT.

This clonotype was found a few times. V gene TRBV7-2 combines with J gene TRBJ1-1; TRBD1 might be the D (6 bases). Per the germline V gene, CDR1 is SGHTA and CDR2 is FQGNSA. The CDR3 has 15 amino acids. V lost 8 bases to trimming and J lost 3 bases, with 19 bases between them. The CDR3 region has the DNA TGTGCCAGCGCCCGGGGGCAGGGGCCGTACACTGAAGCTTTCTTT. Its translation is CASARGQGPYTEAFF.